This T cell receptor beta chain stems from a study of metastatic and nonmetastatic thyroid tumors. For the study at large: The comparison covered peripheral blood and tumor or nodule tissue in malignant and benign thyroid patients.

This clone was detected ten times or more. Methods used by the authors: What underpinned the distant-metastasis classifier for papillary thyroid cancer was the set of CDR3 differences across clinicopathological groups. With MiXCR, TCRdb called clones anew from the PCR reads. These V and J calls originate from TCRdb's pipeline instead of the authors' own analysis. The sample consists of tens of thousands of clones, roughly 20% of them appearing once. Nobody among the patients had been given any treatment before thyroid surgery. The germline CDR1 and CDR2 sequences are MGHRA and YSYEKL. Trimming removed 6 bases from V and 8 bases from J, with 10 bases in between. This CDR3 spans 12 amino acids.

This TCR came from a female donor with papillary thyroid cancer or a benign thyroid nodule (not recorded which). Some clones in this sample may be carry-over from other donors' samples. The sequenced material came from blood. The rearrangement links TRBV4-1 to TRBJ1-4; D call uncertain. The DNA for the CDR3 is TGCGCCAGCAGACGTATTGGGGAAAAACTGTTTTTT. Translation: CASRRIGEKLFF.